Here is one TCR beta chain with its context. Its matching antigen is unknown. Assay used: immunoSEQ multiplex PCR; TCRdb lists only in-frame clones, some missing. The data contain approximately 65,000 clones, roughly 76% of them singletons. CDR3 length: 15 amino acids. V was pared by 1 base and J by 7 bases, with 5 bases of the junction left unmatched. Germline CDR1 reads MNHNS; CDR2 reads SASEGT. The sample is drawn from a study of T cells in localized non-small cell lung cancer. Broader study findings: Sequencing involved a lone tumor region, leaving heterogeneity possible. Greater blood T cell density accompanied longer overall survival. Across samples, adjacent lung featured a median roughly 62 of the top 100 tumor clones.

The receptor was derived from a man between 40 and 75 years old with stage II lung adenocarcinoma. V usage is TRBV6-1 and J usage is TRBJ1-4; TRBD1 matches 8 bases. The specimen was PBMCs, collected before any cancer treatment. The CDR3 region has the DNA TGTGCCAGCAGTGAAGTAACAGGGGGAGGTGAAAAACTGTTTTTT. Protein: CASSEVTGGGEKLFF.